The clone carrying this T cell receptor beta chain was observed once. Its antigen is undetermined. This entry comes from a study of breast tumors, draining lymph nodes, adjacent tissues. General study findings and limits: Data only fit, rather than demonstrated, lymph node origin of most tumor T cells. Most tumor T cells seemingly derive from lymph node, then expand in tumor. Luminal-like breast cancer showed significantly greater tumor-nontumor repertoire similarity than basal-like breast cancer did. Tumors had less TCR diversity than lymph nodes, more than nontumor tissue.

From the multiplex PCR reads, TCRdb called clonotypes with MiXCR, one entry per CDR3 protein. The repertoire holds approximately 21,000 distinct CDR3 sequences, with about 41% as singletons. V lost 5 bases and J lost 3; bases outside the gene matches: 6. The CDR3 sequence is 15 residues long. CDR1 and CDR2 from the germline V gene are MDHEN and SYDVKM. Sequences were obtained from breast tumor tissue. This sequence joins TRBV28 and TRBJ2-7; 11 bases map to TRBD2. The TCR was taken from a female donor with breast cancer. Some clones in this sample may be carry-over from other donors' samples. The CDR3 region is CASSPGTSGNYEQYF. Written as DNA, the CDR3 is TGTGCCAGCAGTCCGGGGACTAGCGGAAACTACGAGCAGTACTTC. Complete variable domain (other parts from reference TRBV28 and TRBJ2-7): DVKVTQSSRYLVKRTGEKVFLECVQDMDHENMFWYRQDPGLGLRLIYFSYDVKMKEKGDIPEGYSVSREKKERFSLILESASTNQTSMYLCASSPGTSGNYEQYFGPGTRLTVT.